The entry below gives a single TCR beta chain sequence along with its context. This record comes from a study of T-cell reconstitution after alpha-beta-depleted transplantation in children. Preparation of the TCRbeta library used unique molecular identifiers. TCRdb fed the PCR reads into MiXCR, producing one record per CDR3 protein. The sample lists approximately 490,000 distinct CDR3 sequences, roughly 10% occurring once. V lost 5 bases and J lost 2, with 9 bases in between. This CDR3 region has 13 residues. Germline-derived CDR1 and CDR2 are MGHDK and SYGVNS. The TCR was taken from a child between 2 and 9 years old with inherited bone marrow failure, due to receive a stem cell transplant. The starting material was PBMCs, obtained before TCRalphabeta/CD19-depleted stem cell transplant. The chain employs TRBV25-1 and TRBJ1-1, with D unclear. The CDR3 DNA sequence: TGTGCCAGCAGTACAGTGGCCAACACTGAAGCTTTCTTT. Its protein product is CASSTVANTEAFF.